The clone carrying this T cell receptor beta chain has a handful of counts. Its antigen is not known. These data come from a study of blood T cells in healthy people across ages. A J-beta primer mix and a sample-barcoded 5' primer were used in a second PCR of about 7 to 12 cycles. Per-sample output comprised a minimum of 2.5 million paired-end reads containing CDR3. TCRdb redid the calling of the 5' RACE reads with MiXCR, one entry per CDR3 protein. The sample carries almost 800,000 distinct CDR3 sequences, 58% recorded once. Germline-derived CDR1 and CDR2 are DFQATT and SNEGSKA (reference sequence). V dropped 1 base and J dropped 11 bases, with 17 bases sitting between them. There are 13 residues in the CDR3. Study-level points and caveats: Diversity was higher, and naive CD4+ cells more numerous, in long-lived donors than in aged donors. Unsorted PBMC material precluded a definitive naive versus antigen-experienced comparison.

The origin of this receptor is a man aged 25 to 40 in good health. Sequencing used blood. The rearrangement links TRBV20-1 to TRBJ2-5; no firm D call. The CDR3 DNA reads TGCAGTGCTAGAGCGGGCGTAGTTGGGCGGCAGTACTTC. Translating gives CSARAGVVGRQYF.